What follows is one T cell receptor (beta chain) and its context. This sample's time point: newly diagnosed GD, antithyroid drugs for less than 3 months. Scientists built the TCR library using RNA that was extracted from PBMCs. The data were taken from a study of regulatory T cells in long-lasting Graves disease. In building TCR beta libraries, iRepertoire HTBI primers were used together with Arm-PCR of CDR3 regions. TCRdb passed the multiplex PCR reads through MiXCR, listing each CDR3 protein once. The sample yields 680,000 or so distinct CDR3 sequences, less than 20% seen once. This CDR3 comprises 13 residues. The germline V gene has CDR1 LNHDA and CDR2 SQIVND (reference sequence). Separately, the same data were catalogued under a study of T cells in Graves' hyperthyroidism and ophthalmopathy. As that study records: Most thyroid clonotypes with frequency above 0.001 were detected in blood.

The receptor was isolated from a woman between 25 and 40 years old with Graves disease. This rearrangement joins TRBV19 to TRBJ2-1; TRBD2 agrees at 7 bases. The J call may be in error: the DNA end matches TRBJ2-7 better. Specimen: peripheral blood mononuclear cells (PBMCs), collected at new diagnosis, from a patient treated with antithyroid drugs. The CDR3 nucleotides read TGTGCCAGTAGTGCTAGCGGCGACAATGAGCAGTACTTC. It is translated as CASSASGDNEQYF.